This T cell receptor (beta chain) derives from a study of T cell changes during pregnancy in multiple sclerosis. Repertoires were generated with immunoSEQ multiplex PCR, while TCRdb's copy carries only in-frame clones and drops some. The sample records roughly 120,000 clones, about 93% being singletons. The V gene's germline CDR1 is MNHNY and CDR2 SVGAGI (reference sequence). The CDR3 covers 13 residues. V lost 5 bases and J lost 3, with 11 bases in between. This specimen was peripheral blood, taken in the third trimester of pregnancy. The origin of this receptor is a female donor with multiple sclerosis, enrolled in a pregnancy study. V usage is TRBV6-6 and J usage is TRBJ2-7; possibly TRBD2 for D (6 bases). CDR3 nucleotide sequence: TGTGCCAGCAGTCCAGGGACTTACTACGAGCAGTACTTC. This sequence encodes CASSPGTYYEQYF.